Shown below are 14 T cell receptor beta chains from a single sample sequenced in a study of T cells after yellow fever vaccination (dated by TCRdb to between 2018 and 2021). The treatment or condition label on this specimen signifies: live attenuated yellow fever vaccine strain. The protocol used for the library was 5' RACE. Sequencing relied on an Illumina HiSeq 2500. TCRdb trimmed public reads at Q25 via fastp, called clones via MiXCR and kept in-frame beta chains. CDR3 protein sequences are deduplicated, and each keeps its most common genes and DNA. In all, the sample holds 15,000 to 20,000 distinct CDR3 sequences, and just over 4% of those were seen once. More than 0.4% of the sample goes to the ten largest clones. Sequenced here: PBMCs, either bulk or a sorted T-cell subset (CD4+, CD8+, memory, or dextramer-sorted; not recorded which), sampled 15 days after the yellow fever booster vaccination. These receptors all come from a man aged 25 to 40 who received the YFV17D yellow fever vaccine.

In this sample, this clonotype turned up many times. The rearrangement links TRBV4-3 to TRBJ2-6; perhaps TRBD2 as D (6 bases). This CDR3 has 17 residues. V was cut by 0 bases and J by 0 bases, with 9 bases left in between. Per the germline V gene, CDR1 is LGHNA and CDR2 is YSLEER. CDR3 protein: CASSQDGRNSGANVLTF. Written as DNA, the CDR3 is TGCGCCAGCAGCCAAGATGGGAGGAACTCTGGGGCCAACGTCCTGACTTTC.

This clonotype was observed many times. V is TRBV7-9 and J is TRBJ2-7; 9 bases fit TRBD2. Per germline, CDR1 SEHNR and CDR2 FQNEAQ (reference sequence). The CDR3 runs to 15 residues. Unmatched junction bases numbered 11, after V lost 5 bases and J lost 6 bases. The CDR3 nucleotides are TGTGCCAGCAGCAACAGGCGGGAGGGTCTGGGCGAGCAGTACTTC. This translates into CASSNRREGLGEQYF.

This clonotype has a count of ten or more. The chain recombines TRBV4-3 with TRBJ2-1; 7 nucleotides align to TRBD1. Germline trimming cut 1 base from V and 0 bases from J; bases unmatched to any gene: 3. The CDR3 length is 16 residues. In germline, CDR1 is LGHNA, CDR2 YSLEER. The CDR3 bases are TGCGCCAGCAGCCAAGGTTGGACAGGCTCCTACAATGAGCAGTTCTTC. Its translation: CASSQGWTGSYNEQFF.

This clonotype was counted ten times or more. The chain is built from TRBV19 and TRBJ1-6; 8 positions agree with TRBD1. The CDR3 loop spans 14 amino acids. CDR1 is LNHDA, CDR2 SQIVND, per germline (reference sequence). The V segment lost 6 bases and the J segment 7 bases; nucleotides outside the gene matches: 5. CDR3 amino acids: CASRQTGANSPLHF. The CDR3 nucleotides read TGTGCCAGTAGGCAGACAGGGGCGAATTCACCCCTCCACTTT.

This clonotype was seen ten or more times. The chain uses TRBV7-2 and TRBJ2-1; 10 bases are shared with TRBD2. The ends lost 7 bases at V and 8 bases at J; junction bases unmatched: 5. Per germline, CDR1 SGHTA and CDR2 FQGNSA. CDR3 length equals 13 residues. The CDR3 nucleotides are TGTGCCAGCAACCTAGCGGGAGTGCATGAGCAGTTCTTC. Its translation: CASNLAGVHEQFF. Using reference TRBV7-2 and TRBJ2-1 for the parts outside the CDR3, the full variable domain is GAGVSQSPSNKVTEKGKDVELRCDPISGHTALYWYRQSLGQGLEFLIYFQGNSAPDKSGLPSDRFSAERTGGSVSTLTIQRTQQEDSAVYLCASNLAGVHEQFFGPGTRLTVL.

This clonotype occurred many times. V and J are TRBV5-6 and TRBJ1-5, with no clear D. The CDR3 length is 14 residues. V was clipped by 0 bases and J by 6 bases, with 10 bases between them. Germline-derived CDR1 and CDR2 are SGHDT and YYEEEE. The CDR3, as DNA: TGTGCCAGCAGCTTGGCGAACCAGCCTCAGCCCCAGCATTTT. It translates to CASSLANQPQPQHF.

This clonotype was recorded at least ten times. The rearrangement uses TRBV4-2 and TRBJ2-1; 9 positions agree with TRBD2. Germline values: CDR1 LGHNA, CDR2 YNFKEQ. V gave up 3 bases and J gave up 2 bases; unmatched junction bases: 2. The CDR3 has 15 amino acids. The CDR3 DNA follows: TGTGCCAGCAGCCATAGACTAGCGGCCTACAATGAGCAGTTCTTC. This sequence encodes CASSHRLAAYNEQFF.

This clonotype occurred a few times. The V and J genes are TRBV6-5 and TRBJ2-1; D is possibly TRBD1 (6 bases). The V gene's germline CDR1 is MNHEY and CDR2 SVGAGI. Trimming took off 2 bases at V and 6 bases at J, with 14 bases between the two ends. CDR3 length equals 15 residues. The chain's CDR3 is CASSYGQGHGNEQFF. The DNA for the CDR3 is TGTGCCAGCAGTTACGGCCAGGGGCACGGCAATGAGCAGTTCTTC.

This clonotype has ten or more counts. The DNA of the CDR3 is TGTGCCAGCAGCCGTACAGGGGGGTCCTACGAGCAGTACTTC. It encodes CASSRTGGSYEQYF. The chain is built from TRBV6-5 and TRBJ2-7, with 8 bases that match TRBD1. The germline gives CDR1 MNHEY, CDR2 SVGAGI. The CDR3 sequence is 14 residues long. V was pared by 6 bases and J by 1 base, with 5 bases of the junction left unmatched.

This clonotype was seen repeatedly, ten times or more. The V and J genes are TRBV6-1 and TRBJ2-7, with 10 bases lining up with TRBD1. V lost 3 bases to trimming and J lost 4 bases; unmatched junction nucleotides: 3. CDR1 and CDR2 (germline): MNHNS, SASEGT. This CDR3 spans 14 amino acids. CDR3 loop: CASSDGQGVYEQYF. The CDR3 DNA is TGTGCCAGCAGTGACGGACAGGGGGTGTACGAGCAGTACTTC.

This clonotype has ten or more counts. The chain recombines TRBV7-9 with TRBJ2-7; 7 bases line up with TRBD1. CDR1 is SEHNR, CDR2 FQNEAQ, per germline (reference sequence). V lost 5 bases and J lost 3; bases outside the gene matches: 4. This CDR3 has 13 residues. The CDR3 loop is CASSRTGNYEQYF. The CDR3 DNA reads TGTGCCAGCAGCCGGACAGGAAACTACGAGCAGTACTTC. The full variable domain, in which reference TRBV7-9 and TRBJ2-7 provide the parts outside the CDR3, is DTGVSQNPRHKITKRGQNVTFRCDPISEHNRLYWYRQTLGQGPEFLTYFQNEAQLEKSRLLSDRFSAERPKGSFSTLEIQRTEQGDSAMYLCASSRTGNYEQYFGPGTRLTVT.

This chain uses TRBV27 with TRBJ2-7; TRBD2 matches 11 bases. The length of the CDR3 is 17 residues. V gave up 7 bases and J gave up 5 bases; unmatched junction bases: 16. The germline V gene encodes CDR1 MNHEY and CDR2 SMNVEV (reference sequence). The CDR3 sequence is CASTSGGLAGGFHEQYF. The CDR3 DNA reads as TGTGCCAGCACCTCGGGGGGATTAGCGGGAGGGTTCCACGAGCAGTACTTC.

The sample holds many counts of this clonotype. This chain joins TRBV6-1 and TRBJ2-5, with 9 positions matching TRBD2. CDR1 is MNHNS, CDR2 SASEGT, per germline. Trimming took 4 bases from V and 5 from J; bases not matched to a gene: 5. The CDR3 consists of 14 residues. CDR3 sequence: CASSASGAVETQYF. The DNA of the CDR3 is TGTGCCAGCAGTGCTAGCGGGGCGGTCGAGACCCAGTACTTC.

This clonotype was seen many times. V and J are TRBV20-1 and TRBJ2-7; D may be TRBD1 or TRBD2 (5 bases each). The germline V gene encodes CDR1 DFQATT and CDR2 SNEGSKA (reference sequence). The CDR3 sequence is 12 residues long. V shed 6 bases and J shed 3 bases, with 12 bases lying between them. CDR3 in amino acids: CSASRDGYEQYF. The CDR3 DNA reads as TGCAGTGCCAGCCGGGACGGCTACGAGCAGTACTTC.